The 31 T cell receptor beta chains given below trace back to one sample, sequenced in a study of cytomegalovirus exposure and HLA in healthy donors. The PCR ran on 60 Vbeta and 13 Jbeta primers. The table came from immunoSEQ multiplex PCR; TCRdb's copy has only in-frame clones and leaves some out. The table has 200,000 to 250,000 clones, roughly 90% seen once; the top ten hold around 1%. Input material: PBMCs. Receptors were obtained from a woman aged 18-29 years in good health and CMV-seronegative.

The rearrangement links TRBV5-1 to TRBJ2-7; 7 positions agree with TRBD1. CDR1 is SGHRS, CDR2 YFSETQ, per germline. This CDR3 contains 13 residues. V shed 7 bases and J 4 bases; nucleotides not matched to a gene: 8. This CDR3 is CASSQGVGYEQYF. The CDR3, as DNA: TGCGCCAGCTCCCAGGGGGTCGGATACGAGCAGTACTTC.

J is TRBJ2-2 and V is TRBV4-1; 10 bases align to TRBD2. The CDR3 consists of 17 residues. The germline V gene encodes CDR1 MGHRA and CDR2 YSYEKL. V gave up 6 bases and J gave up 1 base; unmatched junction bases: 8. This CDR3 reads CASSREASGRNTGELFF. The CDR3 coding sequence is TGCGCCAGCAGTCGGGAAGCTAGCGGGAGGAACACCGGGGAGCTGTTTTTT.

J is TRBJ1-1 and V is TRBV18, with D unresolved. V lost 5 bases and J 6 bases, leaving 13 bases between the germline ends. The CDR3 sequence is 13 residues long. Germline CDR1 and CDR2: KGHSH and LQKENI. The CDR3 here is CASSAQGQAEAFF. CDR3 in DNA: TGTGCCAGCTCAGCACAAGGTCAGGCTGAAGCTTTCTTT.

The chain carries TRBV14 and TRBJ2-1; 14 bases match TRBD2. The CDR3 runs to 15 residues. Germline V lookup: CDR1 SGHDN, CDR2 FVKESK. V trimming: 3 bases; J trimming: 6 bases; junction bases outside the gene matches: 1. CDR3 nucleotide sequence: TGTGCCAGCAGCCAGGGACTAGCGGGAGTCAATGAGCAGTTCTTC. This translates into CASSQGLAGVNEQFF.

This rearrangement joins TRBV5-1 to TRBJ1-2, with D perhaps matching TRBD1 (6 bases). The length of the CDR3 is 15 residues. The germline V gene encodes CDR1 SGHRS and CDR2 YFSETQ. Trimming stripped 4 bases from V and 0 bases from J, with 13 bases between. CDR3 loop: CASSTETGANYGYTF. CDR3 sequence (DNA): TGCGCCAGCAGCACTGAGACAGGAGCTAACTATGGCTACACCTTC.

The V gene is TRBV2, the J gene TRBJ1-4; D call uncertain. CDR1 and CDR2 (germline): SNHLY, FYNNEI. CDR3 length: 14 residues. Trimming pared 5 bases from V and 3 bases from J, leaving 10 bases between. CDR3: CASSPSKANEKLFF. For the CDR3, the DNA is TGTGCCAGCAGTCCGAGCAAAGCTAATGAAAAACTGTTTTTT.

The rearrangement joins TRBV11-1 to TRBJ1-1, with 7 bases that match TRBD1. Germline lookup yields CDR1 SGHAT and CDR2 FQDESV (reference sequence). The CDR3 length is 14 residues. The junction had 5 bases not matched to a gene; V was cut back by 4 bases and J by 3 bases. The CDR3 loop is CASSCPDRDTEAFF. DNA for the CDR3: TGTGCCAGCAGCTGCCCCGACAGGGACACTGAAGCTTTCTTT.

The chain couples TRBV19 to TRBJ1-1; possible D gene TRBD1, 5 bases. Germline V gene sequence: CDR1 LNHDA, CDR2 SQIVND (reference sequence). V shed 3 bases and J shed 3 bases, with 8 bases lying between them. This CDR3 contains 13 residues. DNA for the CDR3: TGTGCCAGTAGTATCGGGGGGGACACTGAAGCTTTCTTT. Protein product: CASSIGGDTEAFF.

CDR3 nucleotides: TGCGCCAGCAGCCAAAATTACAGGGGGTCCTACGAGCAGTACTTC. This codes for CASSQNYRGSYEQYF. This chain links TRBV4-3 with TRBJ2-7, with 8 positions matching TRBD1. The trim removed 2 bases at V and 1 base at J, leaving 4 bases unmatched. The CDR3 is 15 amino acids. Germline CDR1 LGHNA, CDR2 YSLEER.

V usage is TRBV4-1 and J usage is TRBJ1-1; 10 positions match TRBD1. V shed 7 bases, J shed 10 bases, and the junction held 15 bases outside the gene matches. This CDR3 is 15 amino acids long. CDR1 is MGHRA, CDR2 YSYEKL, per germline. In DNA form, the CDR3 reads TGCGCCAGCAACCAGCCGGGACAGGGGAAGGTTGGAGCTTTCTTT. It codes for CASNQPGQGKVGAFF.

V and J are TRBV4-3 and TRBJ1-1, with D tentatively TRBD1 (6 bases). The germline V gene encodes CDR1 LGHNA and CDR2 YSLEER. Between the trimmed V and J ends, which lost 0 bases and 11 bases, there was a span of 16 bases. The CDR3 totals 14 residues. The DNA for the CDR3 is TGCGCCAGCAGCCAAGAGGCCGGGACATGGTGGGCTTTCTTT. Protein sequence: CASSQEAGTWWAFF.

The V call is TRBV6-5, the J call TRBJ1-2; D is ambiguous. CDR3 size: 12 residues. V dropped 0 bases and J dropped 10 bases, with 9 bases sitting between them. In germline, CDR1 is MNHEY, CDR2 SVGAGI. For the CDR3, the DNA is TGTGCCAGCAGTTACTCAACCGGTGTCTACACCTTC. Translated: CASSYSTGVYTF.

V gene TRBV11-2 combines with J gene TRBJ2-3, with 7 bases identical to TRBD2. V lost 2 bases to trimming and J lost 3 bases; unmatched junction nucleotides: 11. The germline V gene encodes CDR1 SGHAT and CDR2 FQNNGV. The CDR3 extends over 17 amino acids. The CDR3 nucleotides are TGTGCCAGCAGCTTAAACCGAGCGGGATTGATGACAGATACGCAGTATTTT. This translates into CASSLNRAGLMTDTQYF.

In its sample, this clone was seen once. The V and J genes are TRBV29-1 and TRBJ2-7, with 9 bases aligning to TRBD1. Germline CDR1 and CDR2: SQVTM and ANQGSEA. With V trimmed by 4 bases and J by 6 bases, 4 bases remained unmatched. This CDR3 region has 12 residues. The CDR3 nucleotides are TGCAGCGTTGCCGGACAGGGGAGCGAGCAGTACTTC. It specifies CSVAGQGSEQYF.

J is TRBJ2-3 and V is TRBV19, with 10 bases matching TRBD2. The CDR3 covers 18 residues. Unmatched junction bases numbered 11, after V lost 3 bases and J lost 2 bases. From germline, CDR1 is LNHDA and CDR2 SQIVND (reference sequence). The CDR3 loop reads CASSIQAGGTLSTDTQYF. CDR3 coding DNA: TGTGCCAGTAGTATTCAAGCGGGAGGGACTCTATCCACAGATACGCAGTATTTT.

The V gene is TRBV4-3, the J gene TRBJ2-1, with a possible D match to TRBD2 (6 bases). Germline CDR1 and CDR2: LGHNA and YSLEER. The V and J ends lost 6 bases and 0 bases respectively, with 12 bases between them. This CDR3 has 15 amino acids. The CDR3 DNA follows: TGCGCCAGCAGGACGGGACTGAGCTCCTACAATGAGCAGTTCTTC. It is translated as CASRTGLSSYNEQFF.

This sequence joins TRBV2 and TRBJ1-1; TRBD1 might be the D (5 bases). Trimming took off 7 bases at V and 3 bases at J, with 15 bases between the two ends. In germline, CDR1 is SNHLY, CDR2 FYNNEI. The CDR3 contains 14 residues. The CDR3 is CASKNAGGDTEAFF. CDR3 coding DNA: TGTGCCAGCAAGAACGCCGGGGGGGACACTGAAGCTTTCTTT. Full variable domain (outside the CDR3, taken from reference TRBV2 and TRBJ1-1): EPEVTQTPSHQVTQMGQEVILRCVPISNHLYFYWYRQILGQKVEFLVSFYNNEISEKSEIFDDQFSVERPDGSNFTLKIRSTKLEDSAMYFCASKNAGGDTEAFFGQGTRLTVV.

This rearrangement joins TRBV7-9 to TRBJ2-7; the D is unclear. The CDR3 runs 11 residues. V was trimmed by 1 base and J by 6 bases, leaving 4 bases between them. CDR1 SEHNR and CDR2 FQNEAQ come from the germline V gene (reference sequence). The CDR3 protein is CASSLDGEQYF. In DNA form, the CDR3 reads TGTGCCAGCAGCTTAGACGGCGAGCAGTACTTC.

The V call is TRBV27, the J call TRBJ2-7, with TRBD2 identical over 9 bases. Germline loops: CDR1 MNHEY, CDR2 SMNVEV (reference sequence). The CDR3 runs 14 residues. V gave up 6 bases and J gave up 0 bases; unmatched junction bases: 3. The CDR3 coding sequence is TGTGCCAGCAGGACTAGCGGCCACTCCTACGAGCAGTACTTC. The encoded protein is CASRTSGHSYEQYF.

A single count supports this clone. V is TRBV7-2 and J is TRBJ2-2; D uncertain. The V gene lost 0 bases and the J gene lost 6 bases, with 8 bases spanning the gap. The CDR3 contains 14 residues. Germline V gene sequence: CDR1 SGHTA, CDR2 FQGNSA. The CDR3 region is CASSLAWASGELFF. Here the CDR3 DNA reads TGTGCCAGCAGCTTAGCGTGGGCTTCCGGGGAGCTGTTTTTT.

This chain joins TRBV27 and TRBJ1-1; D is possibly TRBD1 (5 bases). Trimming left V 0 bases short and J 1 base short, with 12 bases between. There are 16 residues in the CDR3. CDR1 MNHEY and CDR2 SMNVEV come from the germline V gene (reference sequence). The CDR3 loop reads CASSLSHGGTNTEAFF. Here the CDR3 DNA reads TGTGCCAGCAGTTTATCGCACGGGGGAACGAACACTGAAGCTTTCTTT.

The gene calls are TRBV7-3 and TRBJ2-5; TRBD2 aligns across 9 bases. Unmatched junction bases numbered 11, after V lost 3 bases and J lost 3 bases. CDR1 is SGHTA and CDR2 is FQGTGA in the germline V gene. This CDR3 is built from 17 residues. The CDR3 loop reads CASSLNGRLAAKETQYF. The CDR3 DNA reads as TGTGCCAGCAGCTTGAACGGAAGACTAGCGGCAAAAGAGACCCAGTACTTC.

The chain employs TRBV7-2 and TRBJ1-2; tentatively, D is TRBD1 (6 bases). Germline V gene lookup returns CDR1 SGHTA and CDR2 FQGNSA. This CDR3 contains 16 residues. Between the trimmed V and J ends, which lost 1 base and 5 bases, there was a span of 17 bases. CDR3 sequence reads: CASSLGGTGKRYGYTF. The CDR3 coding sequence is TGTGCCAGCAGCTTAGGGGGCACAGGGAAGAGGTATGGCTACACCTTC.

This clone was detected once. The chain is built from TRBV30 and TRBJ2-2; 10 bases line up with TRBD2. Trimming removed 0 bases from V and 9 bases from J; junction bases left unmatched: 7. The CDR3 runs 15 residues. From germline, CDR1 is GTSNPN and CDR2 SVGIG (reference sequence). CDR3 in DNA: TGTGCCTGGAGTGTACTAACTAGCGGGACCCGGGAGCTGTTTTTT. Protein sequence: CAWSVLTSGTRELFF. The full variable domain, rest sourced from reference TRBV30 and TRBJ2-2, is SQTIHQWPATLVQPVGSPLSLECTVEGTSNPNLYWYRQAAGRGLQLLFYSVGIGQISSEVPQNLSASRPQDRQFILSSKKLLLSDSGFYLCAWSVLTSGTRELFFGEGSRLTVL.

The chain recombines TRBV6-1 with TRBJ2-4, with D perhaps TRBD2 (5 bases). Trimming pared 3 bases from V and 0 bases from J, leaving 18 bases between. The CDR3 covers 18 residues. Germline CDR1 is MNHNS and CDR2 is SASEGT. CDR3 sequence reads: CASSDRYADYLAKNIQYF. DNA for the CDR3: TGTGCCAGCAGTGACCGGTACGCAGACTACCTAGCCAAAAACATTCAGTACTTC.

The V and J genes are TRBV29-1 and TRBJ1-6; 9 bases are shared with TRBD1. This CDR3 has 13 amino acids. The V gene's germline CDR1 is SQVTM and CDR2 ANQGSEA. J lost 7 bases, V lost 6 bases, and 4 bases had no gene match. The CDR3 sequence is CSVGQGKNSPLHF. DNA of the CDR3: TGCAGCGTCGGACAGGGGAAAAATTCACCCCTCCACTTT.

The chain employs TRBV5-1 and TRBJ2-2; TRBD1 aligns across 8 bases. The CDR3 sequence is 16 residues long. Germline V gene lookup returns CDR1 SGHRS and CDR2 YFSETQ. J was trimmed by 0 bases and V by 4 bases; bases with no gene match: 5. As DNA, the CDR3 is TGCGCCAGCAGCGAGGACAGGGCATCGAACACCGGGGAGCTGTTTTTT. It yields the protein CASSEDRASNTGELFF.

In its sample, this clone was seen a few times. The chain combines TRBV29-1 with TRBJ2-3; D may be TRBD2 (5 bases). CDR1 SQVTM and CDR2 ANQGSEA come from the germline V gene. V lost 0 bases and J 2 bases, leaving 12 bases between the germline ends. There are 15 residues in the CDR3. In nucleotides, the CDR3 is TGCAGCGTTGAAGATCCGGAGGATCTCACAGATACGCAGTATTTT. Protein sequence: CSVEDPEDLTDTQYF.

The chain combines TRBV7-2 with TRBJ2-2, with TRBD2 as a possible D gene (5 bases). Trimming took 5 bases from V and 4 from J, leaving 17 bases between them. Germline lookup yields CDR1 SGHTA and CDR2 FQGNSA. The length of the CDR3 is 16 residues. In nucleotides, the CDR3 is TGTGCCAGCAGCCCCCGGGTGATGGCGGGCACCGGGGAGCTGTTTTTT. This sequence encodes CASSPRVMAGTGELFF.

This rearrangement joins TRBV7-9 to TRBJ1-2; 7 bases match TRBD1. The CDR3 spans 15 residues. The germline V gene has CDR1 SEHNR and CDR2 FQNEAQ (reference sequence). J was trimmed by 5 bases and V by 6 bases; bases with no gene match: 12. The CDR3 DNA reads as TGTGCCAGCAGTTCCTTCTTGACAGGGTCTTATGGCTACACCTTC. It specifies CASSSFLTGSYGYTF. The full variable domain, rest sourced from reference TRBV7-9 and TRBJ1-2, is DTGVSQNPRHKITKRGQNVTFRCDPISEHNRLYWYRQTLGQGPEFLTYFQNEAQLEKSRLLSDRFSAERPKGSFSTLEIQRTEQGDSAMYLCASSSFLTGSYGYTFGSGTRLTVV.

This clone was observed a handful of times. This chain joins TRBV7-2 and TRBJ2-3, with TRBD2 matching over 13 bases. CDR3 length: 15 residues. CDR1 is SGHTA, CDR2 FQGNSA, per germline. With V trimmed by 1 base and J by 8 bases, 3 bases remained unmatched. The CDR3 spells CASSLELAGGGTQYF. The CDR3 nucleotides are TGTGCCAGCAGCTTAGAACTAGCGGGGGGGGGTACGCAGTATTTT.